The source of this T cell receptor (beta chain) is a study of patients and donors after allogeneic stem cell transplantation. This clonotype was counted ten times or more. The CDR3 is 11 amino acids. Germline CDR1 SQVTM, CDR2 ANQGSEA. V lost 4 bases to trimming and J lost 4 bases, with 8 bases between them. TCRdb reanalysed the RT-PCR reads using MiXCR and keeps one entry per CDR3 protein. The sample yields some 960,000 distinct CDR3 sequences, around 17% seen once. Sequenced: blood, either unsorted or a sorted T cell fraction (not recorded which). The chain links TRBV29-1 to TRBJ2-7, with a possible D match to TRBD1 (6 bases). The source is a human donor who was either an allogeneic HSCT recipient or a stem cell or donor lymphocyte infusion donor (not recorded which). It is not recorded whose cells these are; they may come from a transplant donor. The CDR3 DNA reads as TGCAGCGTTGTGGGGGCTTACGAGCAGTACTTC. Translation: CSVVGAYEQYF.